These T cell receptor beta chains were read from a single sample in a study of shared clonotypes between healthy human individuals. Assay: immunoSEQ multiplex PCR; the TCRdb copy retains only in-frame clones and omits some. Of approximately 2.1 million clones detected, approximately 93% appear once; the ten largest clones hold about 0.41%. Source material: naive CD4+ T cells from PBMCs. The receptors here all came from a man aged 18 to 30 in good health. Some clones in this sample may be carry-over from other donors' samples. The CDR3 runs from the conserved cysteine through the conserved F or W. A D gene is named only where the DNA matches it firmly. Rows give clone size only sometimes, using once, few, many, or a class for an expanded clone.

clone_size: -; j_call: TRBJ2-7; v_call: TRBV15; d_call: -; cdr3_aa: CATSRGWEQYF; cdr3_nt: TGTGCCACCAGCAGGGGGTGGGAGCAGTACTTC
clone_size: -; j_call: TRBJ2-5; v_call: TRBV5-1; d_call: TRBD2; cdr3_aa: CASSFGGRGPTETQYF; cdr3_nt: TGCGCCAGCAGCTTCGGCGGGAGGGGGCCTACAGAGACCCAGTACTTC
clone_size: -; j_call: TRBJ2-5; v_call: TRBV6-6; d_call: -; cdr3_aa: CASSSTLPQETQYF; cdr3_nt: TGTGCCAGCAGTTCCACTCTGCCCCAGGAGACCCAGTACTTC
clone_size: -; j_call: TRBJ1-2; v_call: TRBV29-1; d_call: -; cdr3_aa: CSVEGNGLTGYTF; cdr3_nt: TGCAGCGTTGAAGGGAACGGCCTTACTGGCTACACCTTC
clone_size: once; j_call: TRBJ1-1; v_call: TRBV2; d_call: -; cdr3_aa: CASSEGLGVTAGF; cdr3_nt: TGTGCCAGCAGCGAAGGTCTCGGGGTAACAGCCGGATTT
clone_size: -; j_call: TRBJ2-2; v_call: TRBV6-5; d_call: TRBD1; cdr3_aa: CASSRDRAGELFF; cdr3_nt: TGTGCCAGCAGTAGAGACAGGGCCGGGGAGCTGTTTTTT
clone_size: -; j_call: TRBJ2-3; v_call: TRBV18; d_call: -; cdr3_aa: CASSPPFGSGTDTQYF; cdr3_nt: TGTGCCAGCTCACCACCTTTTGGGAGCGGCACAGATACGCAGTATTTT
clone_size: -; j_call: TRBJ2-7; v_call: TRBV21-1; d_call: -; cdr3_aa: CASSTKSGTRTYEQYF; cdr3_nt: TGTGCCAGCAGCACTAAAAGTGGGACAAGAACCTACGAGCAGTACTTC
clone_size: -; j_call: TRBJ2-1; v_call: TRBV9; d_call: TRBD2; cdr3_aa: CASSPGGGYNEQFF; cdr3_nt: TGTGCCAGCAGTCCGGGAGGAGGCTACAATGAGCAGTTCTTC
clone_size: -; j_call: TRBJ1-3; v_call: TRBV5-1; d_call: -; cdr3_aa: CASSLGSAGNTIYF; cdr3_nt: TGCGCCAGCAGCTTGGGGAGCGCGGGAAACACCATATATTTT
clone_size: few; j_call: TRBJ1-5; v_call: TRBV19; d_call: -; cdr3_aa: CASSIGNQPQHF; cdr3_nt: TGTGCCAGTAGTATTGGGAATCAGCCCCAGCATTTT
clone_size: -; j_call: TRBJ2-3; v_call: TRBV30; d_call: -; cdr3_aa: CAWSEDWGLDTQYF; cdr3_nt: TGTGCCTGGAGCGAGGACTGGGGTCTAGATACGCAGTATTTT
clone_size: -; j_call: TRBJ1-2; v_call: TRBV5-5; d_call: TRBD1; cdr3_aa: CASSRGQGRSQPYGYTF; cdr3_nt: TGTGCCAGCAGCCGCGGACAGGGAAGGTCGCAACCTTACGGCTACACCTTC
clone_size: -; j_call: TRBJ2-3; v_call: TRBV9; d_call: -; cdr3_aa: CASSDNILGTDTQYF; cdr3_nt: TGTGCCAGCAGCGACAATATCTTAGGCACAGATACGCAGTATTTT
clone_size: -; j_call: TRBJ2-7; v_call: TRBV18; d_call: -; cdr3_aa: CASSPPSAFGGEQYF; cdr3_nt: TGTGCCAGCTCACCCCCATCCGCTTTCGGGGGCGAGCAGTACTTC
clone_size: -; j_call: TRBJ2-1; v_call: TRBV6-1; d_call: -; cdr3_aa: CASSVGPSYNEQFF; cdr3_nt: TGTGCCAGCAGTGTCGGTCCTTCCTACAATGAGCAGTTCTTC
clone_size: -; j_call: TRBJ2-5; v_call: TRBV6-5; d_call: TRBD1; cdr3_aa: CATRGQGEQYF; cdr3_nt: TGTGCCACCAGGGGGCAGGGGGAGCAGTACTTC
clone_size: -; j_call: TRBJ2-3; v_call: TRBV11-2; d_call: TRBD2; cdr3_aa: CASSSRGEGDTQYF; cdr3_nt: TGTGCCAGCAGCTCCCGCGGGGAGGGGGATACGCAGTATTTT
clone_size: -; j_call: TRBJ1-1; v_call: TRBV7-9; d_call: -; cdr3_aa: CASSSDTQGNTEAFF; cdr3_nt: TGTGCCAGCAGCTCGGATACACAGGGGAACACTGAAGCTTTCTTT
clone_size: -; j_call: TRBJ1-2; v_call: TRBV14; d_call: TRBD1; cdr3_aa: CASSQIGPQGLYGYTF; cdr3_nt: TGTGCCAGCAGCCAAATTGGGCCACAGGGGCTTTATGGCTACACCTTC
clone_size: -; j_call: TRBJ1-1; v_call: TRBV5-1; d_call: -; cdr3_aa: CASSLGASSRDTEAFF; cdr3_nt: TGCGCCAGCAGCTTGGGGGCAAGCTCCCGGGACACTGAAGCTTTCTTT
clone_size: -; j_call: TRBJ2-1; v_call: TRBV28; d_call: TRBD2; cdr3_aa: CASSPPELAGGLMWYNEQFF; cdr3_nt: TGTGCCAGCAGTCCCCCGGAACTAGCGGGGGGGCTCATGTGGTACAATGAGCAGTTCTTC
clone_size: -; j_call: TRBJ2-7; v_call: TRBV5-1; d_call: TRBD2; cdr3_aa: CASSFTGGLYEQYF; cdr3_nt: TGCGCCAGCAGCTTCACGGGGGGACTTTACGAGCAGTACTTC
clone_size: -; j_call: TRBJ2-1; v_call: TRBV29-1; d_call: -; cdr3_aa: CSVSGQYIDEQFF; cdr3_nt: TGCAGCGTATCCGGGCAATATATCGATGAGCAGTTCTTC
clone_size: -; j_call: TRBJ2-1; v_call: TRBV28; d_call: TRBD2; cdr3_aa: CASTQQAGIGNEQFF; cdr3_nt: TGTGCCAGCACCCAGCAAGCGGGAATCGGTAATGAGCAGTTCTTC
clone_size: -; j_call: TRBJ2-4; v_call: TRBV6-5; d_call: -; cdr3_aa: CASSYWGRGAKNIQYF; cdr3_nt: TGTGCCAGCAGTTACTGGGGCCGGGGGGCCAAAAACATTCAGTACTTC
clone_size: -; j_call: TRBJ1-1; v_call: TRBV7-2; d_call: -; cdr3_aa: CASSPRIRGDEAFF; cdr3_nt: TGTGCCAGCAGCCCTCGTATCCGGGGGGATGAAGCTTTCTTT
clone_size: -; j_call: TRBJ1-1; v_call: TRBV10-3; d_call: -; cdr3_aa: CAISLTRGDTEAFF; cdr3_nt: TGTGCCATCAGCCTTACCCGTGGGGACACTGAAGCTTTCTTT
clone_size: -; j_call: TRBJ2-7; v_call: TRBV7-2; d_call: TRBD1; cdr3_aa: CASSTGQGTYEQYF; cdr3_nt: TGTGCCAGCAGCACGGGACAGGGGACCTACGAGCAGTACTTC
clone_size: -; j_call: TRBJ1-1; v_call: TRBV11-1; d_call: TRBD1; cdr3_aa: CASSFPGQGKRRNTEAFF; cdr3_nt: TGTGCCAGCAGCTTTCCGGGACAGGGAAAAAGGCGGAACACTGAAGCTTTCTTT
clone_size: -; j_call: TRBJ2-1; v_call: TRBV25-1; d_call: -; cdr3_aa: CASSENEQFF; cdr3_nt: TGTGCCAGCAGTGAAAATGAGCAGTTCTTC
clone_size: -; j_call: TRBJ1-2; v_call: TRBV28; d_call: -; cdr3_aa: CASLGGRGYTF; cdr3_nt: TGTGCCAGCCTCGGGGGACGTGGCTACACCTTC
clone_size: -; j_call: TRBJ2-5; v_call: TRBV5-1; d_call: -; cdr3_aa: CASSWVPVQRGETQYF; cdr3_nt: TGCGCCAGCAGCTGGGTCCCGGTGCAGAGGGGGGAGACCCAGTACTTC
clone_size: -; j_call: TRBJ2-1; v_call: TRBV11-3; d_call: -; cdr3_aa: CASSLEPGSGNEQFF; cdr3_nt: TGTGCCAGCAGCTTAGAGCCAGGGTCAGGGAATGAGCAGTTCTTC
clone_size: -; j_call: TRBJ1-1; v_call: TRBV5-6; d_call: -; cdr3_aa: CASSQRDIRGAEAFF; cdr3_nt: TGTGCCAGCAGCCAACGGGACATCCGGGGCGCTGAAGCTTTCTTT
clone_size: -; j_call: TRBJ1-3; v_call: TRBV5-1; d_call: -; cdr3_aa: CASSLNRGNTIYF; cdr3_nt: TGCGCCAGCAGCTTGAACAGGGGAAACACCATATATTTT
clone_size: -; j_call: TRBJ2-2; v_call: TRBV5-1; d_call: -; cdr3_aa: CASSTLQLTGELFF; cdr3_nt: TGCGCCAGCAGCACGCTACAGCTCACCGGGGAGCTGTTTTTT
clone_size: once; j_call: TRBJ1-2; v_call: TRBV5-4; d_call: -; cdr3_aa: CASSPRQVHYGYTF; cdr3_nt: TGTGCCAGCAGCCCGAGACAGGTGCACTATGGCTACACCTTC
clone_size: -; j_call: TRBJ1-1; v_call: TRBV5-1; d_call: -; cdr3_aa: CASSLTGSLNTEAFF; cdr3_nt: TGCGCCAGCAGCTTGACAGGGTCCCTTAACACTGAAGCTTTCTTT
clone_size: -; j_call: TRBJ2-7; v_call: TRBV5-1; d_call: TRBD2; cdr3_aa: CASSLGGRDYEQYF; cdr3_nt: TGCGCCAGCAGCTTGGGCGGGAGAGACTACGAGCAGTACTTC
clone_size: once; j_call: TRBJ2-3; v_call: TRBV2; d_call: TRBD1; cdr3_aa: CATRQGVSGDTQYF; cdr3_nt: TGTGCCACCCGACAGGGGGTATCAGGAGATACGCAGTATTTT
clone_size: -; j_call: TRBJ2-5; v_call: TRBV29-1; d_call: TRBD2; cdr3_aa: CSVAVGLEQYF; cdr3_nt: TGCAGCGTTGCGGTCGGACTAGAGCAGTACTTC